This record looks at one T cell receptor beta chain sequence and its context. From germline, CDR1 is MNHNY and CDR2 SVGAGI (reference sequence). V was clipped by 6 bases and J by 3 bases, with 14 bases between them. This CDR3 comprises 14 residues. This entry is derived from a study of blood T cell repertoires in COVID-19. Study information: Sources were T cells, B-cell-depleted T cells, or PBMCs; the material itself was cDNA or gDNA.

Participants were aged about 18 to 90 years, lived in roughly 23 US areas, and enrolled virtually. Donors were grouped by their self-reported clinical history. In the authors' methods: Reference gene primers were amplified, and this amplification served to estimate nucleated cell counts. Produced via immunoSEQ multiplex PCR; TCRdb's table is partial and in-frame only. From that table come the V and J calls and clone size; the DNA was used to work out D and trimming. This table has roughly 210,000 clones, roughly 91% appearing once. The clonotype originates from a man aged 25 to 45 in a cohort exposed to, infected with or recovered from COVID-19 (not recorded which). The chain combines TRBV6-6 with TRBJ1-2; possibly TRBD1 for D (6 bases). The sequencing input was PBMCs or T cells enriched from blood (not recorded which). CDR3 coding DNA: TGTGCCAGCAGAACAGGGCTGGCGTACTATGGCTACACCTTC. Its translation is CASRTGLAYYGYTF.